This T cell receptor beta chain appears in the sequencing data of a study of blood T cells in healthy people across ages. This clonotype appeared a single time. What it binds is unknown. Through a sample-barcoded 5' primer and a J-beta primer mix, a second PCR was run for roughly 6 to 11 cycles. Each cDNA molecule was tagged by a template-switch adaptor that had 12 random nucleotides. CDR3-containing paired-end reads numbering at least 2.5 million came from each sample. TCRdb reprocessed the 5' RACE reads via MiXCR and lists one record per CDR3 protein. Among approximately 1,000,000 distinct CDR3 sequences listed, 35% to 55% were seen once. Study results and limitations: Versus aged donors, long-lived donors had higher diversity and more naive CD4+ cells.

The sequenced material came from blood. The TCR was taken from a woman aged 55-75 years in good health.

CDR3 in DNA: TGTGCCAGCCGTAGGACAGGGGATAATCAGCCCCAGCATTTT. Its protein is CASRRTGDNQPQHF. The chain has TRBV28 and TRBJ1-5, with 9 nucleotides matching TRBD1. The trim removed 8 bases at V and 4 bases at J, leaving 6 bases unmatched. Per the germline V gene, CDR1 is MDHEN and CDR2 is SYDVKM. CDR3 size: 14 residues.